A single T cell receptor (beta chain) is shown here with its context. Its specificity is not known. CDR3 length: 19 residues. Trimming took off 1 base at V and 1 base at J, with 20 bases between the two ends. Germline V gene lookup returns CDR1 SGDLS and CDR2 YYNGEE. As handled by the study authors: Samples ranged from roughly 20,000 to 700,000 TCRs, with a median of 95,638. TCRdb ran MiXCR on the RACE reads and lists one entry per CDR3 protein. The V and J calls were determined by TCRdb, not by the authors. The sample has about 340,000 distinct CDR3 sequences, around 7% seen once. Time point of the sample: patch test 1, 2 weeks after DPC sensitization. Documented treatment: therapeutic diphenylcyclopropenone sensitization with weekly scalp DPC. The data belong to a study of human T cells and chemical hapten exposure. Whole-study findings and limits: Significantly more large CDR3 similarity clusters arose among expanded TCRs than among controls. Counts of expanded TCRs (at PT1) showed a positive correlation with patch test score. TCRs exceeding a frequency of 1 in 1000 stayed unchanged under DPC sensitization.

The chain recombines TRBV9 with TRBJ2-2, with D possibly called TRBD1 or TRBD2 (6 bases each). Sequencing used whole blood, obtained in connection with sensitization to the hapten diphenylcyclopropenone (DPC). This sequence was found in a woman aged 18-29 years with alopecia areata. Some clones in this sample may be carry-over from other donors' samples. In DNA form, the CDR3 reads TGTGCCAGCAGCGTATCTCAGGGGAGGTTGTTACTGAACACCGGGGAGCTGTTTTTT. Its translation: CASSVSQGRLLLNTGELFF.